The entry below gives a single TCR beta chain sequence along with its context. The assay was immunoSEQ multiplex PCR, and TCRdb's table has in-frame clones only and misses some. The table records about 83,000 clones, around 87% of them present only once. This entry comes from a study of T cell responses to AZD1222 COVID-19 vaccine. Unmatched junction bases numbered 3, after V lost 2 bases and J lost 5 bases. CDR3 length: 14 amino acids. CDR1 SGHRS and CDR2 YFSETQ come from the germline V gene. Sequenced material: peripheral blood, taken on day 0 of MenACWY control vaccination. The receptor was isolated from an adult in good health. The chain recombines TRBV5-1 with TRBJ2-1, with 8 bases aligning to TRBD2. In DNA, the CDR3 is TGCGCCAGCAGCTTCGAGCGGGGGCACAATGAGCAGTTCTTC. Translated: CASSFERGHNEQFF.